The clone carrying this TCR beta chain came up many times. Unique molecular identifiers (one per individual cDNA molecule) were attached. TCRdb itself ran the 5' RACE reads through MiXCR, one entry per CDR3 protein. The sample has tens of thousands of distinct CDR3 sequences; approximately 14% are singletons. V dropped 4 bases and J dropped 1; count of bases not matched to a gene: 6. The CDR3 has 15 amino acids. CDR1 is ENHRY, CDR2 SYGVKD, per germline. This entry belongs to a study of early T cells in non-severe SARS-CoV-2 infection. Whole-study context: Chains from this unsorted whole-blood bulk RNA could not be paired.

The sample was whole blood. The V and J genes are TRBV10-3 and TRBJ1-1; 7 nucleotides align to TRBD1. This receptor was taken from an adult who was a healthcare worker with PCR-confirmed SARS-CoV-2 infection or an uninfected control (not recorded which). The DNA of the CDR3 is TGTGCCATCAGTGGACAGGGCGGTGCGAACACTGAAGCTTTCTTT. This encodes CAISGQGGANTEAFF.